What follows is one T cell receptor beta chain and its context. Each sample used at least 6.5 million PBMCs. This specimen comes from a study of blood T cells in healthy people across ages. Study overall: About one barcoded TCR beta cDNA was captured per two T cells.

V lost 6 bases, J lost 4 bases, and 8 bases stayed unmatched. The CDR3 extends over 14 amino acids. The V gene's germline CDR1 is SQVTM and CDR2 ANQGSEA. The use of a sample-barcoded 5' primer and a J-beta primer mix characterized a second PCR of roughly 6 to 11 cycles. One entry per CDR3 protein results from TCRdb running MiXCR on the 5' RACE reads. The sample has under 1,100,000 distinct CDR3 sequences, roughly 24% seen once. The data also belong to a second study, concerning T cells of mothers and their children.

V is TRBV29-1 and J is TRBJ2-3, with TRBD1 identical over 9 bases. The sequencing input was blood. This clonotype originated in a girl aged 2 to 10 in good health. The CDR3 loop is CSVKHTGGADTQYF. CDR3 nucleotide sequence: TGCAGCGTCAAACATACAGGGGGCGCAGATACGCAGTATTTT.